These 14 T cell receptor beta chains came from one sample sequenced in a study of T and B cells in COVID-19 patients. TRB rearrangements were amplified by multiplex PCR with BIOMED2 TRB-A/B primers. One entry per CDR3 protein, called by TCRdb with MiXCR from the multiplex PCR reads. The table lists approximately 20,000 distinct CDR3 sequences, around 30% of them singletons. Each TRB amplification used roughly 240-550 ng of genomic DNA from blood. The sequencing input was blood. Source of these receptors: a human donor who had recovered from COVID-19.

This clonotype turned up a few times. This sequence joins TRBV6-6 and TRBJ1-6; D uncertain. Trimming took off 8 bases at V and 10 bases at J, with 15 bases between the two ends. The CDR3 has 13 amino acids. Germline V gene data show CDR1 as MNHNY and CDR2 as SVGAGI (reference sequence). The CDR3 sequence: CASSVDPSSPLHF. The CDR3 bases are TGTGCCAGCTCCGTCGACCCCTCCTCACCCCTCCACTTT.

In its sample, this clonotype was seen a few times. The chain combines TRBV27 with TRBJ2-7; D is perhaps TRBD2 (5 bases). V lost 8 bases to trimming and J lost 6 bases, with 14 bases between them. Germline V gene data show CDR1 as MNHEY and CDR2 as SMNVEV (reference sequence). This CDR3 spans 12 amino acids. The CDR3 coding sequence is TGTGCCAGCCACACCCGGGGATCCGAGCAGTACTTC. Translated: CASHTRGSEQYF.

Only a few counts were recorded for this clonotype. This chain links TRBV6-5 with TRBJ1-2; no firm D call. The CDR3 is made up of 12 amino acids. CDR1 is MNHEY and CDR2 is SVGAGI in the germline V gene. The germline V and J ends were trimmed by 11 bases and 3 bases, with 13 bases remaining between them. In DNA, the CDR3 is TGTGCCCGCCGTAGCCAATACTATGGCTACACCTTC. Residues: CARRSQYYGYTF.

The CDR3: CSATPGLAAYEQYF. DNA for the CDR3: TGCAGTGCTACCCCTGGACTAGCGGCCTACGAGCAGTACTTC. The V gene is TRBV20-1, the J gene TRBJ2-7, with TRBD2 identical over 10 bases. The V gene end was trimmed by 4 bases and the J gene end by 2 bases; junction bases not matched to a gene: 5. Per the germline V gene, CDR1 is DFQATT and CDR2 is SNEGSKA (reference sequence). This CDR3 region has 14 residues.

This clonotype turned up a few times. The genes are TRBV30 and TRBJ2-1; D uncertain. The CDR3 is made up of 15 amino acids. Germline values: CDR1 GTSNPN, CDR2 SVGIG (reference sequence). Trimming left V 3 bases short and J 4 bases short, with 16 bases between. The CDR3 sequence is CAWRDPRGWYNEQFF. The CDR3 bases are TGTGCCTGGAGGGACCCGCGCGGTTGGTACAATGAGCAGTTCTTC.

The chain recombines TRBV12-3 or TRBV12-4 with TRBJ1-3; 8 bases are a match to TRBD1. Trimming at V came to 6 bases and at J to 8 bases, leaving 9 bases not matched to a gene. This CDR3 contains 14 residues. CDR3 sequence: CASSPTDRGHTIYF. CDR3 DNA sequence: TGTGCCAGCAGCCCGACCGACAGGGGCCACACCATATATTTT.

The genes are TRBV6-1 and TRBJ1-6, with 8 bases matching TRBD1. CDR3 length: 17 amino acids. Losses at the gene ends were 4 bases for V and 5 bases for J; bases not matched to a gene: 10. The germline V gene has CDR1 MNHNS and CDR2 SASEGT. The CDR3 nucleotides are TGTGCCAGCAGTGGTGCACAGGGGGGACTAGATAATTCACCCCTCCACTTT. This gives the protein CASSGAQGGLDNSPLHF.

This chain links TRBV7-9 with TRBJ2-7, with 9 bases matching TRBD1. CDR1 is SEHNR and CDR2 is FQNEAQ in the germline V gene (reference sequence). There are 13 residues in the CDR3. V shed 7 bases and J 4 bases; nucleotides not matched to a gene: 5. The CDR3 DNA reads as TGTGCCAGCATGTCACAGGGGGCTTACGAGCAGTACTTC. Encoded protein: CASMSQGAYEQYF. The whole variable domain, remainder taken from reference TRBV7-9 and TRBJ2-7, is DTGVSQNPRHKITKRGQNVTFRCDPISEHNRLYWYRQTLGQGPEFLTYFQNEAQLEKSRLLSDRFSAERPKGSFSTLEIQRTEQGDSAMYLCASMSQGAYEQYFGPGTRLTVT.

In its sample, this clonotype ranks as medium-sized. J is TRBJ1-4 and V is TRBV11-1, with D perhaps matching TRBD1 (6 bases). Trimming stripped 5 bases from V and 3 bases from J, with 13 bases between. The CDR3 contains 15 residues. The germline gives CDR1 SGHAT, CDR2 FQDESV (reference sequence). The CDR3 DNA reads TGTGCCAGCAGCATTACCGGGACACCTAATGAAAAACTGTTTTTT. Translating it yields CASSITGTPNEKLFF.

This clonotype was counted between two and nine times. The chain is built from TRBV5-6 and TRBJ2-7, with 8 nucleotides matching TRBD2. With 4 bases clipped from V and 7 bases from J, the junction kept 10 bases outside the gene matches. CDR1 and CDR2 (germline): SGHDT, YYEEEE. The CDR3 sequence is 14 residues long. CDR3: CASSTLAGSKEQYF. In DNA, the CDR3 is TGTGCCAGCAGCACGTTAGCGGGAAGTAAAGAGCAGTACTTC.

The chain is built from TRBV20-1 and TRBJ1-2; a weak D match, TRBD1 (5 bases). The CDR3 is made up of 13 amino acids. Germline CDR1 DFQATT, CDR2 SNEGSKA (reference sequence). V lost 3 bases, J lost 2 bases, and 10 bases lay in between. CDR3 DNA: TGCAGTGCTAGTCCAGGGTCAAACTATGGCTACACCTTC. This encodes CSASPGSNYGYTF.

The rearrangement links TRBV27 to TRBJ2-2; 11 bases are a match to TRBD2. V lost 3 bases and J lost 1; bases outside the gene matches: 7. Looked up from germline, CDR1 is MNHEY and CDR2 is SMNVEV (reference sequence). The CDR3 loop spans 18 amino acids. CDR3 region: CASSFSPGLAENTGELFF. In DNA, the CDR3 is TGTGCCAGCAGTTTTTCCCCGGGACTAGCGGAGAACACCGGGGAGCTGTTTTTT.

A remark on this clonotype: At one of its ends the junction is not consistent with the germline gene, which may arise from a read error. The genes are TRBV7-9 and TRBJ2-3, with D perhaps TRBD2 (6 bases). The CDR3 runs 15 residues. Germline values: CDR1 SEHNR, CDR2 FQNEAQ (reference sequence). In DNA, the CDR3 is TGTGCCAGCAGCTTAGCGGGACTGAGCACAAATACGCAGTATTTT. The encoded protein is CASSLAGLSTNTQYF.

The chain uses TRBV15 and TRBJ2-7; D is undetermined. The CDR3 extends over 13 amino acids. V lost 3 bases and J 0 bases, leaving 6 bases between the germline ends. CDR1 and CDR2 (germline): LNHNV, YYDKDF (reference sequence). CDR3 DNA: TGTGCCACCAGCAGTCAACTCTCCTACGAGCAGTACTTC. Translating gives CATSSQLSYEQYF.